The 25 T cell receptor beta chains below were found in one sample sequenced in a study of human T cells and chemical hapten exposure. In TCRdb, the RACE reads were re-called with MiXCR into one record per CDR3 protein. The data show roughly 100,000 distinct CDR3 sequences, with 10% to 15% seen just once and over 1.5% held by the top ten. Time point specified: pre-sensitization, week 0. Treatment: therapeutic diphenylcyclopropenone sensitization with weekly scalp DPC. The sequencing here drew on whole blood, taken in connection with sensitization to the hapten diphenylcyclopropenone (DPC). Every receptor here comes from a woman between 50 and 59 years old with alopecia areata. Some clones in this sample may be carry-over from other donors' samples.

This clonotype was counted a few times. This chain joins TRBV3-1 and TRBJ1-1; no definite D call. Trimming removed 0 bases at V and 6 bases at J, with 11 bases between. From germline, CDR1 is LGHDT and CDR2 YNNKEL (reference sequence). This CDR3 has 14 amino acids. CDR3 DNA: TGTGCCAGCAGCCAAGAGTACGGATACTCTGAAGCTTTCTTT. Translated, it gives CASSQEYGYSEAFF.

The rearrangement joins TRBV9 to TRBJ1-1; D might be TRBD1 (6 bases). CDR1 is SGDLS and CDR2 is YYNGEE in the germline V gene. The CDR3 length is 16 residues. Trimming took off 1 base at V and 1 base at J, with 14 bases between the two ends. CDR3: CASSVNMGASNTEAFF. DNA for the CDR3: TGTGCCAGCAGCGTAAACATGGGGGCGTCGAACACTGAAGCTTTCTTT.

The J gene is TRBJ2-1, the V gene TRBV7-9, with D perhaps matching TRBD1 (5 bases). There are 14 residues in the CDR3. Germline V gene lookup returns CDR1 SEHNR and CDR2 FQNEAQ (reference sequence). With 2 bases removed from V and 9 bases from J, the gap between germline ends came to 14 bases. In DNA, the CDR3 is TGTGCCAGCAGCTTAATCAGGGCCAACGGTGAGCAGTTCTTC. Amino acid sequence: CASSLIRANGEQFF.

This clonotype was seen ten or more times. This sequence joins TRBV6-1 and TRBJ2-2; weak D call: TRBD2 (6 bases). The CDR3 sequence is 14 residues long. Trimming pared 6 bases from V and 5 bases from J, leaving 13 bases between. Germline V gives CDR1 MNHNS, CDR2 SASEGT. The CDR3, as DNA: TGTGCCAGCAGCCAAGGGGACTGGACCGGGGAGCTGTTTTTT. Translation gives CASSQGDWTGELFF.

This clonotype was counted ten times or more. The gene calls are TRBV6-5 and TRBJ2-7; 7 bases agree with TRBD2. This CDR3 is built from 15 residues. Unmatched junction bases numbered 12, after V lost 8 bases and J lost 2 bases. Germline V lookup: CDR1 MNHEY, CDR2 SVGAGI. This CDR3 is CASSNPASGTYEQYF. The DNA of the CDR3 is TGTGCCAGCTCTAACCCGGCTAGCGGTACCTACGAGCAGTACTTC.

The table lists this clonotype with many counts. The rearrangement links TRBV6-2 or TRBV6-3 to TRBJ2-5; weak D call: TRBD2 (5 bases). Trimming cost V 2 bases and J 7 bases, with 23 bases left between them. The CDR3 is 17 residues long. CDR1 is MNHEY and CDR2 is SVGEGT in the germline V gene. CDR3 residues: CASSYPPGVEGSRTQYF. The CDR3 DNA is TGTGCCAGCAGTTACCCCCCCGGGGTAGAGGGAAGCCGGACCCAGTACTTC.

This clonotype was recorded at least ten times. V is TRBV7-9 and J is TRBJ1-1; TRBD1 matches 7 bases. J was trimmed by 1 base and V by 3 bases; bases with no gene match: 5. There are 15 residues in the CDR3. CDR1 and CDR2 from the germline V gene are SEHNR and FQNEAQ (reference sequence). CDR3 DNA: TGTGCCAGCAGCTTCGTGGGGACAGCGAACACTGAAGCTTTCTTT. This sequence encodes CASSFVGTANTEAFF.

This clonotype was seen only a few times. At one of its ends the junction is not consistent with the germline gene, which may arise from a read error. The CDR3 region has the DNA TGTGCTAGCAGCCTTGGACTTCGGGACGGTCGAACGGATGAGCAGTTCTTC. Translation gives CASSLGLRDGRTDEQFF. The V gene is TRBV7-7, the J gene TRBJ2-1, with D possibly called TRBD1 or TRBD2 (5 bases each). CDR3 length equals 17 residues. Germline V gene lookup returns CDR1 SSHAT and CDR2 FNYEAQ (reference sequence).

This clonotype came up many times. DNA for the CDR3: TGTGCCAGCAGTTCCCCGGGACCGCTCTCTGGGGCCAACGTCCTGACTTTC. Protein: CASSSPGPLSGANVLTF. The chain combines TRBV6-5 with TRBJ2-6; D possibly matches TRBD1 or TRBD2 (5 bases each). Germline lookup yields CDR1 MNHEY and CDR2 SVGAGI. Trimming removed 4 bases from V and 0 bases from J, with 13 bases in between. The CDR3 sequence is 17 residues long.

The sample holds a few counts of this clonotype. The gene calls are TRBV20-1 and TRBJ1-6; the match to TRBD1 covers 10 bases. This CDR3 has 16 amino acids. CDR1 DFQATT and CDR2 SNEGSKA come from the germline V gene (reference sequence). V lost 0 bases to trimming and J lost 9 bases; unmatched junction nucleotides: 8. CDR3 coding DNA: TGCAGTGCTAGAGATGGACCGTGGGACAGGGGTTCACCCCTCCACTTT. As protein: CSARDGPWDRGSPLHF.

This clonotype was counted a few times. The chain combines TRBV11-1 with TRBJ2-2, with D hard to call. Germline V gene data show CDR1 as SGHAT and CDR2 as FQDESV (reference sequence). Deletions cut 7 bases from V and 3 bases from J, with 18 bases between. The CDR3 covers 16 residues. The chain's CDR3 is CASTKDGRRDTGELFF. CDR3 nucleotides: TGTGCCAGCACCAAGGATGGAAGGCGAGACACCGGGGAGCTGTTTTTT.

V is TRBV20-1 and J is TRBJ2-6; D is undetermined. Germline CDR1 is DFQATT and CDR2 is SNEGSKA (reference sequence). This CDR3 is built from 14 residues. Between the trimmed V and J ends, which lost 5 bases and 0 bases, there was a span of 8 bases. The CDR3 DNA sequence: TGCAGTGCTTACAGAACCTCTGGGGCCAACGTCCTGACTTTC. Its protein product is CSAYRTSGANVLTF.

V usage is TRBV7-8 and J usage is TRBJ1-1; D is undetermined. The germline gives CDR1 SGHVS, CDR2 FQNEAQ. With 5 bases removed from V and 4 bases from J, the gap between germline ends came to 8 bases. The CDR3 loop spans 12 amino acids. The CDR3 DNA reads TGTGCCAGCAGCCCGATACGCACTGAAGCTTTCTTT. This sequence encodes CASSPIRTEAFF.

The chain links TRBV7-2 to TRBJ2-3; 11 bases line up with TRBD2. V lost 5 bases to trimming and J lost 2 bases; unmatched junction nucleotides: 6. This CDR3 region has 16 residues. In germline, CDR1 is SGHTA, CDR2 FQGNSA. CDR3 coding DNA: TGTGCCAGCAGCCTGATAGCGGGGGGGTCCACAGATACGCAGTATTTT. This sequence encodes CASSLIAGGSTDTQYF.

There are a few counts of this clonotype. The CDR3 DNA sequence: TGTGCCAGCAGCCCTTACATGGAAGAGACCCAGTACTTC. It encodes CASSPYMEETQYF. J is TRBJ2-5 and V is TRBV7-2; D is unresolved. This CDR3 spans 13 amino acids. Germline-derived CDR1 and CDR2 are SGHTA and FQGNSA. The germline V and J ends were trimmed by 5 bases and 3 bases, with 10 bases remaining between them. The full variable domain, with the rest looked up from reference TRBV7-2 and TRBJ2-5, is GAGVSQSPSNKVTEKGKDVELRCDPISGHTALYWYRQSLGQGLEFLIYFQGNSAPDKSGLPSDRFSAERTGGSVSTLTIQRTQQEDSAVYLCASSPYMEETQYFGPGTRLLVL.

This clonotype was seen at least ten times. In DNA form, the CDR3 reads TGTGCCAGCTCACCACAAGCGGGAGGGCCAGAGACCCAGTACTTC. It yields the protein CASSPQAGGPETQYF. The chain recombines TRBV18 with TRBJ2-5; TRBD2 matches at 10 bases. Germline V CDR1 and CDR2: KGHSH, LQKENI. The V and J ends lost 1 base and 4 bases, in that order; junction bases with no gene match: 3. This CDR3 has 15 amino acids.

This chain joins TRBV21-1 and TRBJ2-1; the D call in the table, TRBD1, was not verified against the DNA. TRBV21-1 represents a pseudogene. The CDR3 has 16 amino acids. For the CDR3, the DNA is TGTGCCAGCAGCATGCACGGGGGGCCACCCTACAATGAGCAGTTCTTC. This sequence encodes CASSMHGGPPYNEQFF.

The chain is built from TRBV5-6 and TRBJ2-7, with D hard to call. Germline assignment: CDR1 SGHDT and CDR2 YYEEEE. V was clipped by 1 base and J by 7 bases, with 12 bases between them. There are 13 residues in the CDR3. The CDR3 DNA reads TGTGCCAGCAGCTTGAACATCCTGAGGGAGCAGTACTTC. It codes for CASSLNILREQYF.

This clonotype was found many times. The chain joins TRBV28 to TRBJ2-3, with D possibly TRBD1 on 5 matching bases. The V gene lost 6 bases and the J gene lost 1 base, with 11 bases spanning the gap. Germline CDR1 is MDHEN and CDR2 is SYDVKM. The CDR3 extends over 14 amino acids. In DNA, the CDR3 is TGTGCCAGCAGGGGGCAAGCCCGCACAGATACGCAGTATTTT. Encoded protein: CASRGQARTDTQYF. The full variable domain, its missing parts supplied by reference TRBV28 and TRBJ2-3, is DVKVTQSSRYLVKRTGEKVFLECVQDMDHENMFWYRQDPGLGLRLIYFSYDVKMKEKGDIPEGYSVSREKKERFSLILESASTNQTSMYLCASRGQARTDTQYFGPGTRLTVL.

The rearrangement joins TRBV28 to TRBJ2-5, with TRBD1 identical over 8 bases. J was trimmed by 4 bases and V by 4 bases; bases with no gene match: 8. The length of the CDR3 is 15 residues. From germline, CDR1 is MDHEN and CDR2 SYDVKM. CDR3 DNA sequence: TGTGCCAGCAGTTACGGACAGGGTCTTGGAGAGACCCAGTACTTC. Its translation: CASSYGQGLGETQYF.

Remarks on this clonotype: Germline and junction disagree at one end, which may indicate a read error. V is TRBV4-3 and J is TRBJ1-1; TRBD1 matches 9 bases. Germline lookup yields CDR1 LGHNA and CDR2 YSLEER. The CDR3 length is 20 residues. Written as DNA, the CDR3 is TGCGCCAGCAGCCAAGCGGGACAGGGACCCTCCTACTTACGGAACACTGGAGCTTTCTTT. This codes for CASSQAGQGPSYLRNTGAFF.

V is TRBV3-1 and J is TRBJ1-2, with D hard to call. Germline CDR1 reads LGHDT; CDR2 reads YNNKEL (reference sequence). The V end lost 1 base, the J end lost 4 bases, and 7 bases lay between the germline ends. This CDR3 comprises 13 residues. The CDR3 loop is CASSQALIYGYTF. The CDR3 DNA follows: TGTGCCAGCAGCCAAGCCCTGATCTATGGCTACACCTTC.

This clonotype was counted a few times. The chain is built from TRBV7-8 and TRBJ1-1; D remains ambiguous. Trimming removed 1 base from V and 5 bases from J, with 11 bases in between. CDR1 is SGHVS and CDR2 is FQNEAQ in the germline V gene. The CDR3 has 14 amino acids. The CDR3 DNA is TGTGCCAGCAGCTTAGGATCCAGCCCTACTGAAGCTTTCTTT. It codes for CASSLGSSPTEAFF.

The chain links TRBV3-1 to TRBJ2-7; 11 nucleotides line up with TRBD2. V was pared by 3 bases and J by 4 bases, with 8 bases of the junction left unmatched. The germline CDR1 and CDR2 sequences are LGHDT and YNNKEL (reference sequence). The CDR3 spans 16 residues. CDR3 DNA: TGTGCCAGCAGCCAGGATGGGACTAGCGGATCGTACGAGCAGTACTTC. Its protein product is CASSQDGTSGSYEQYF.

The V gene is TRBV6-2 or TRBV6-3, the J gene TRBJ2-1; 11 nucleotides align to TRBD2. This CDR3 contains 19 residues. The germline gives CDR1 MNHEY, CDR2 SVGEGT. J gave up 4 bases and V 4 bases, and 15 bases lay outside the gene matches. CDR3 sequence (DNA): TGTGCCAGCAGTTCATCCGATCCAACTAGCGGGGGCCAGTACAATGAGCAGTTCTTC. Translating gives CASSSSDPTSGGQYNEQFF.